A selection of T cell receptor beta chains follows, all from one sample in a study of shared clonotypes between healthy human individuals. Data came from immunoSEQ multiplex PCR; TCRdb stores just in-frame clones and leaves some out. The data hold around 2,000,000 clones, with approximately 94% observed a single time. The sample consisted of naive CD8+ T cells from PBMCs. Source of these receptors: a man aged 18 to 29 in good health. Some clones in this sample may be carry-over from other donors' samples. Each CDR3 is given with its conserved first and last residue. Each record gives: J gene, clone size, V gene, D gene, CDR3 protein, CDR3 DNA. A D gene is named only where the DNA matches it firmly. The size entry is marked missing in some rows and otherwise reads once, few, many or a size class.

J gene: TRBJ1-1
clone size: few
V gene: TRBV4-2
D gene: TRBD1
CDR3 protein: CASSPGQGALEAFF
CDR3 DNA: TGTGCCAGCAGCCCCGGACAGGGAGCGCTTGAAGCTTTCTTT

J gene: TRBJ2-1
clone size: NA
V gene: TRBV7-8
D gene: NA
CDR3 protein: CASSPGTSLYNEQFF
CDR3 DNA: TGTGCCAGCAGCCCCGGGACCAGCCTATACAATGAGCAGTTCTTC

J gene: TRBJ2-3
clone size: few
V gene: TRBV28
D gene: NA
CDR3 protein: CASSLPGGTDTQYF
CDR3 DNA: TGTGCCAGCAGTTTGCCAGGGGGCACAGATACGCAGTATTTT

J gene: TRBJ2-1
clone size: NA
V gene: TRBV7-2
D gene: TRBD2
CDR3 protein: CASSLGTSGRNEQFF
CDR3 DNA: TGTGCCAGCAGCTTAGGAACTAGCGGCCGCAATGAGCAGTTCTTC

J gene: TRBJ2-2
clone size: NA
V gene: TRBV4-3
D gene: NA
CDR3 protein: CASSQDLPGANTGELFF
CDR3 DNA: TGCGCCAGCAGCCAAGATCTTCCGGGGGCGAACACCGGGGAGCTGTTTTTT

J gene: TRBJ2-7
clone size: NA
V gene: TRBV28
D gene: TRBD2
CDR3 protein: CASSLLVLGGSYEQYF
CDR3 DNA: TGTGCCAGCAGTTTATTAGTCCTCGGCGGGAGCTACGAGCAGTACTTC

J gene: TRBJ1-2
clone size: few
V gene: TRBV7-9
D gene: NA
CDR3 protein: CASSPPDYGYTF
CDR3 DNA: TGTGCCAGCAGTCCCCCGGACTATGGCTACACCTTC

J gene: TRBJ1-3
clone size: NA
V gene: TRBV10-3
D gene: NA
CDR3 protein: CAISPTGQSSGNTIYF
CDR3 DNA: TGTGCCATCAGTCCGACAGGACAGAGCTCTGGAAACACCATATATTTT

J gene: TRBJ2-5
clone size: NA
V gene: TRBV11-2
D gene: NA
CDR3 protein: CASSLAAFQETQYF
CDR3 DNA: TGTGCCAGCAGCTTAGCGGCCTTCCAAGAGACCCAGTACTTC

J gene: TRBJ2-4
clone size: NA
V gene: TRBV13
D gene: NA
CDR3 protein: CASSPRSPSQNIQYF
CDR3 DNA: TGTGCCAGCAGCCCCCGCAGCCCCTCCCAAAACATTCAGTACTTC

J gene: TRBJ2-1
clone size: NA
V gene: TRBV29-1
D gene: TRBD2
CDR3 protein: CSVELAGPWPPEQFF
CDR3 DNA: TGCAGCGTTGAACTAGCGGGCCCCTGGCCTCCTGAGCAGTTCTTC

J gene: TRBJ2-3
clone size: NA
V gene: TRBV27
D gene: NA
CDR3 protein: CASSLTGNTQYF
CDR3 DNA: TGTGCCAGCAGTTTAACCGGGAATACGCAGTATTTT

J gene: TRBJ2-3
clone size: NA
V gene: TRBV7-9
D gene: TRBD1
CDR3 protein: CASSAGPGQWDTQYF
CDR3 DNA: TGTGCCAGCAGCGCCGGCCCGGGACAGTGGGATACGCAGTATTTT

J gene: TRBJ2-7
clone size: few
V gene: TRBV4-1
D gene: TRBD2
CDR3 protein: CASSHGTSGSYEQYF
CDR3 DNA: TGCGCCAGCAGCCACGGGACTAGCGGTTCCTACGAGCAGTACTTC

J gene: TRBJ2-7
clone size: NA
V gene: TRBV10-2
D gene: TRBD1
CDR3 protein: CASRDRGTYEQYF
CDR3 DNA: TGCGCCAGCAGGGACAGGGGTACCTACGAGCAGTACTTC

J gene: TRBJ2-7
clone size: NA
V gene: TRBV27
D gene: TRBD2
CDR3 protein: CASSETSGRGEQYF
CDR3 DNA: TGTGCCAGCAGTGAGACTAGCGGGAGGGGCGAGCAGTACTTC

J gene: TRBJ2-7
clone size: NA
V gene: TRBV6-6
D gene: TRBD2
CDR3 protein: CASSYEAAGGREQYF
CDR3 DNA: TGTGCCAGCAGTTACGAAGCTGCGGGAGGGCGAGAGCAGTACTTC

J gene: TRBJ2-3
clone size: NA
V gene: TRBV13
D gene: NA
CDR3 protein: CASSLEAALDTQYF
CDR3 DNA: TGTGCCAGCAGCTTAGAGGCGGCACTAGATACGCAGTATTTT

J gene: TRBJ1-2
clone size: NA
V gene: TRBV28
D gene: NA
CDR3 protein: CASSLREGANYGYTF
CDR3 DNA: TGTGCCAGCAGTTTAAGGGAGGGGGCTAACTATGGCTACACCTTC

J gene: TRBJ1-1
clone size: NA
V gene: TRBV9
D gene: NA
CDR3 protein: CASSVSRDSSTEAFF
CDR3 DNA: TGTGCCAGCAGCGTATCCAGGGATAGTAGCACTGAAGCTTTCTTT

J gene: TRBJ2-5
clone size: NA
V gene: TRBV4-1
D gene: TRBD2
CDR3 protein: CASSSRSSGSRETQYF
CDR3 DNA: TGCGCCAGCAGCTCTCGGTCTAGCGGGAGTCGGGAGACCCAGTACTTC

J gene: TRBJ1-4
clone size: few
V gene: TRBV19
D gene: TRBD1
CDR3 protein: CASSGTVNEKLFF
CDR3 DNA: TGTGCCAGTTCCGGGACAGTTAATGAAAAACTGTTTTTT

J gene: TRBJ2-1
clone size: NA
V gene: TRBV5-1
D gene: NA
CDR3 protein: CASSLARGGRNEQFF
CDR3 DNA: TGCGCCAGCAGCTTGGCGCGTGGGGGTAGGAATGAGCAGTTCTTC

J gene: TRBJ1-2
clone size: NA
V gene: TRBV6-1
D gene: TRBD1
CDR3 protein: CASSGGQALSGYTF
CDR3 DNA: TGTGCCAGCAGTGGGGGACAGGCGCTCAGTGGCTACACCTTC

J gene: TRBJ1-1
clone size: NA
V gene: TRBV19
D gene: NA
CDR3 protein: CASSIVEGGTEAFF
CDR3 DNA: TGTGCCAGTAGTATAGTGGAGGGGGGCACTGAAGCTTTCTTT

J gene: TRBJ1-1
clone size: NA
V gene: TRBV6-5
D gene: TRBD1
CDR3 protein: CASSTTGENTEAFF
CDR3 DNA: TGTGCCAGCAGTACCACAGGGGAGAACACTGAAGCTTTCTTT

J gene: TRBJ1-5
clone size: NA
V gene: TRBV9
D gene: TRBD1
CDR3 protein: CASSVGTGFNQPQHF
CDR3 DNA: TGTGCCAGCAGCGTAGGGACAGGTTTCAATCAGCCCCAGCATTTT

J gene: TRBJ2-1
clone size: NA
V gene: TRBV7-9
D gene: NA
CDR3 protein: CASSRELAAVNEQFF
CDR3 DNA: TGTGCCAGCAGCCGAGAACTAGCTGCGGTCAATGAGCAGTTCTTC

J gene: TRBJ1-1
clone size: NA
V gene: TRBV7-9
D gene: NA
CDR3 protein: CASSLDGRQSNTEAFF
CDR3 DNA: TGTGCCAGCAGCTTAGATGGCCGACAGTCGAACACTGAAGCTTTCTTT

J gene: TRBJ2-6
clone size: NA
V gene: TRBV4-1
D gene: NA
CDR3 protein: CASSHDSGANVLTF
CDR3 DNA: TGCGCCAGCAGCCACGACTCTGGGGCCAACGTCCTGACTTTC

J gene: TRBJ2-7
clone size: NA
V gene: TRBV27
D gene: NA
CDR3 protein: CASSLSSGTRTYEQYF
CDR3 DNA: TGTGCCAGCAGTTTATCTTCCGGGACACGGACCTACGAGCAGTACTTC

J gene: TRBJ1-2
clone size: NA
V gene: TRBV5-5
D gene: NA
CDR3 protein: CASSQGDTNYGYTF
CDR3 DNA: TGTGCCAGCAGTCAAGGGGATACTAACTATGGCTACACCTTC

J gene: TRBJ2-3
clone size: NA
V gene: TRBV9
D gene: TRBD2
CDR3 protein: CASSVARGGDTQYF
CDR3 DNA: TGTGCCAGCAGCGTAGCCCGGGGAGGGGATACGCAGTATTTT

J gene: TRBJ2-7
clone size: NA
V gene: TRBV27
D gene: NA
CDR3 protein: CASGWVYEQYF
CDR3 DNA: TGTGCCAGCGGTTGGGTCTACGAGCAGTACTTC

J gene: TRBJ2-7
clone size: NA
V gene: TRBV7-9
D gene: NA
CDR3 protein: CASSARSEAYEQYF
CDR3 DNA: TGTGCCAGCAGCGCCCGGAGCGAAGCTTACGAGCAGTACTTC

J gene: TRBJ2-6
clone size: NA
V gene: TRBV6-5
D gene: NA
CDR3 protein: CASSPQRGANVLTF
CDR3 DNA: TGTGCCAGCAGTCCCCAGAGGGGGGCCAACGTCCTGACTTTC

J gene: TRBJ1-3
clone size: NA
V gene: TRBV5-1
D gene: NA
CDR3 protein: CASSLSGAGNTIYF
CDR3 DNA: TGCGCCAGCAGCTTATCAGGGGCTGGAAACACCATATATTTT

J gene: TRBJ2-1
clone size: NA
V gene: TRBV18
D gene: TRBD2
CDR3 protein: CASSPRTLAGTSYNEQFF
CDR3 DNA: TGTGCCAGCTCACCACGGACCTTAGCGGGAACCTCCTACAATGAGCAGTTCTTC

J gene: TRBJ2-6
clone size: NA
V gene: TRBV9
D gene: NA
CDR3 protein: CASSSPRTDRSGANVLTF
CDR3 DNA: TGTGCCAGCAGCTCCCCGAGGACTGATAGGTCTGGGGCCAACGTCCTGACTTTC

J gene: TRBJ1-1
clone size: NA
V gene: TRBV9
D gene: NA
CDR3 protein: CASSVGPPGGSNTEAFF
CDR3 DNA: TGTGCCAGCAGCGTAGGGCCTCCGGGGGGCAGTAACACTGAAGCTTTCTTT

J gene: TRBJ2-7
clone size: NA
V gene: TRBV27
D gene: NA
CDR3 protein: CASSPILGSYEQYF
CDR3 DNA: TGTGCCAGCAGTCCCATACTAGGCTCCTACGAGCAGTACTTC

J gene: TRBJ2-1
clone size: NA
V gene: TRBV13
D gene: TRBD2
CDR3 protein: CASSSLNSGRPNEQFF
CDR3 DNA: TGTGCCAGCAGCTCTCTTAATAGCGGGAGGCCCAATGAGCAGTTCTTC

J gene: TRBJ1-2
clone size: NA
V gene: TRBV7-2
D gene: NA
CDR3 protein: CASSQNGNQIFYGYTF
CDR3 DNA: TGTGCCAGCAGCCAGAATGGTAATCAGATCTTCTATGGCTACACCTTC

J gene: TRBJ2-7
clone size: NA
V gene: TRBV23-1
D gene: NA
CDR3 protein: CASSPAASYEQYF
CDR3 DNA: TGCGCCAGCAGTCCGGCGGCGAGCTACGAGCAGTACTTC

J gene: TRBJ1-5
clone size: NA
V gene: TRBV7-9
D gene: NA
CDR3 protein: CASNLEDGYRTQHF
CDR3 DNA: TGTGCCAGCAACTTAGAGGACGGTTATAGAACCCAGCATTTT

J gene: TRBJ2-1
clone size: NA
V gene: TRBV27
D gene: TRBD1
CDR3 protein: CASSPPRTGMSNEQFF
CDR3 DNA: TGTGCCAGCAGTCCACCACGGACAGGGATGAGCAATGAGCAGTTCTTC

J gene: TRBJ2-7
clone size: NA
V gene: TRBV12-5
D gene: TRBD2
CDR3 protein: CASGPGTSGSNEQYF
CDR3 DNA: TGTGCTAGTGGACCCGGGACTAGCGGGAGTAACGAGCAGTACTTC

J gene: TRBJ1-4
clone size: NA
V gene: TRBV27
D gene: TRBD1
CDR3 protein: CASSPTGANEKLFF
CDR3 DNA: TGTGCCAGCAGCCCGACAGGGGCTAATGAAAAACTGTTTTTT

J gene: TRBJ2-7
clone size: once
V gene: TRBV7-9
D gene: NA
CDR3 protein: CASSQDGYYEQYF
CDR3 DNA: TGTGCCAGCAGCCAGGACGGCTACTACGAGCAGTACTTC

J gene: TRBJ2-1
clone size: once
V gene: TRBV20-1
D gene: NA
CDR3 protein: CSAPRGNEQFF
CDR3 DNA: TGCAGTGCCCCGCGGGGTAATGAGCAGTTCTTC

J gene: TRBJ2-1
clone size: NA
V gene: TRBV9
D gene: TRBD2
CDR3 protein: CASSKLAGSEQFF
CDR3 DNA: TGTGCCAGCAGCAAACTAGCGGGGAGTGAGCAGTTCTTC

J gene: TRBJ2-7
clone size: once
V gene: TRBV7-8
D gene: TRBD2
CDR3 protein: CASSHGTSGPEWVSRQYF
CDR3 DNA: TGTGCCAGCAGCCATGGTACTAGCGGCCCTGAATGGGTGTCGAGGCAGTACTTC

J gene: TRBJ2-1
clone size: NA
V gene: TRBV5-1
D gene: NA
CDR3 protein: CASSADNEQFF
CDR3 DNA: TGCGCCAGCAGCGCCGACAATGAGCAGTTCTTC

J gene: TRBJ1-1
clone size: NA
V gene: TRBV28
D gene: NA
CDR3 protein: CASSIMNTEAFF
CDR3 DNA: TGTGCCAGCAGCATAATGAACACTGAAGCTTTCTTT

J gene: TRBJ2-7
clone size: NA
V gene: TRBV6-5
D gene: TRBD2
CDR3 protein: CASSPSTSGTYEQYF
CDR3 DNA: TGTGCCAGCAGTCCCAGTACTAGCGGAACGTACGAGCAGTACTTC